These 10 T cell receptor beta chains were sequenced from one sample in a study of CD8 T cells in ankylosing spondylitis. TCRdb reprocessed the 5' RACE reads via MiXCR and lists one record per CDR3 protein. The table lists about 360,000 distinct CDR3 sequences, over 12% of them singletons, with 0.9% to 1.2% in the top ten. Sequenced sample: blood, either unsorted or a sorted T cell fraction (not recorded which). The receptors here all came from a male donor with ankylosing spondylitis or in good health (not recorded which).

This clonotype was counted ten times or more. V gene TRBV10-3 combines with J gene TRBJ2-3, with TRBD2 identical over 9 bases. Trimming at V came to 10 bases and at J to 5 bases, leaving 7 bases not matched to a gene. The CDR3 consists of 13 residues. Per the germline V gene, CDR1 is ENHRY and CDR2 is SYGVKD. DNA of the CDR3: TGTGCCAGAGCGGGAGGTCCGAGAGATACGCAGTATTTT. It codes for CARAGGPRDTQYF.

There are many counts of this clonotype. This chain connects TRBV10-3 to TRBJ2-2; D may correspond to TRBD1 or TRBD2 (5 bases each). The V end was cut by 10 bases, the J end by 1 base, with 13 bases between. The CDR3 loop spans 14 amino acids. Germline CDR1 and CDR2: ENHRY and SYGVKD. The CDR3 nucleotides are TGTGCCACCCACCGGGACGGGAACACCGGGGAGCTGTTTTTT. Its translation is CATHRDGNTGELFF.

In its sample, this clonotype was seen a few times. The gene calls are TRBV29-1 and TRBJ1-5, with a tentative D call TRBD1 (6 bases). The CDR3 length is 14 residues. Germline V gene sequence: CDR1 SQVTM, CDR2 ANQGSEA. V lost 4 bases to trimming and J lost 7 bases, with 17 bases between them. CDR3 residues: CSVVLGGGGQPQHF. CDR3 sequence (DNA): TGCAGCGTTGTATTAGGAGGGGGAGGCCAGCCCCAGCATTTT.

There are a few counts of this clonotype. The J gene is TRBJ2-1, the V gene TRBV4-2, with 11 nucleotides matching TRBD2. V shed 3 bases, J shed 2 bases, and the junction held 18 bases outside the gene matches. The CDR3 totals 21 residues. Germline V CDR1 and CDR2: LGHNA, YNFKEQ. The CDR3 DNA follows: TGTGCCAGCAGCCAGGGACTAGCGGCTAATCCTTTCCCAGTCCCCTACAATGAGCAGTTCTTC. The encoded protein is CASSQGLAANPFPVPYNEQFF.

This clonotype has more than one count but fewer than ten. CDR3: CASTQPNTEAFF. DNA of the CDR3: TGTGCCAGCACCCAACCGAACACTGAAGCTTTCTTT. This chain links TRBV6-6 with TRBJ1-1; D gene uncertain. This CDR3 contains 12 residues. In germline, CDR1 is MNHNY, CDR2 SVGAGI (reference sequence). V dropped 7 bases and J dropped 1 base, with 7 bases sitting between them.

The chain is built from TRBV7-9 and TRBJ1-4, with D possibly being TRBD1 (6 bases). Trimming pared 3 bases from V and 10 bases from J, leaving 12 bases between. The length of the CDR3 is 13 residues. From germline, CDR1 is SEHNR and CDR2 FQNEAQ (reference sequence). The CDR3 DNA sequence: TGTGCCAGCAGCTTTCCACAGGGTCGAAAACTGTTTTTT. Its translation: CASSFPQGRKLFF.

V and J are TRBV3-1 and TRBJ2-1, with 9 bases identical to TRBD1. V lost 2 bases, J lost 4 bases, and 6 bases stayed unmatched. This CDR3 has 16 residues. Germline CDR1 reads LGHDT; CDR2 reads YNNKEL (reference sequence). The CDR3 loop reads CASSQSGQGTYNEQFF. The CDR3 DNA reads TGTGCCAGCAGCCAATCCGGACAGGGGACATACAATGAGCAGTTCTTC.

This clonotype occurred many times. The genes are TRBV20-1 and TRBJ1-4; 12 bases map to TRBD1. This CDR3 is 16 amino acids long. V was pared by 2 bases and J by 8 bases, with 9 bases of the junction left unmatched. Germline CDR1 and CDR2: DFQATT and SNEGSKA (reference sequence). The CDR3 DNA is TGCAGTGCTAGACAACCGGGACAGGGGGCATTCGAAAAACTGTTTTTT. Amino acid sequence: CSARQPGQGAFEKLFF.

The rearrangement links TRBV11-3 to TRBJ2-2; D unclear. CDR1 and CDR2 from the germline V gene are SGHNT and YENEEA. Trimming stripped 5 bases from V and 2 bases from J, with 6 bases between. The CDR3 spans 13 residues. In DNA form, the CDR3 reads TGTGCCAGCAGCCCTATTAACACCGGGGAGCTGTTTTTT. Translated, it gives CASSPINTGELFF.

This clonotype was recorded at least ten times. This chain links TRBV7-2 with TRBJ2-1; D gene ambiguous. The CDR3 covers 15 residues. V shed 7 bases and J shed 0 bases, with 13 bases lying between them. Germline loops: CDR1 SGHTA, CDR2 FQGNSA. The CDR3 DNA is TGTGCCAGCACGTCCCGGGTCAGCTCCTACAATGAGCAGTTCTTC. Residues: CASTSRVSSYNEQFF.